This TCR beta chain was sequenced for a study of cytomegalovirus exposure and HLA in healthy donors. A word on this clone: The antigen remains unidentified.

Only in-frame clones appear in the TCRdb table, and some are missing; sequencing was by immunoSEQ multiplex PCR. The sample comprises about 120,000 clones, around 96% of which are singletons, and 1.5% to 2% rests with the top ten. CDR1 and CDR2 (germline): SGHVS, FQNEAQ. With 3 bases clipped from V and 3 bases from J, the junction kept 10 bases outside the gene matches. The CDR3 covers 17 residues. Study-wide points: Whilst most TCR sequences proved rare, a subset of public TCRs occurred across many donors. The listing of 150 to 200 TCR beta chains classed them as cytomegalovirus-associated. According to a subsequent analysis, TCR clusters from the first cohort were inclined to appear together in the 120 validation repertoires.

This TCR was recovered from a man aged 18 to 35 in good health and CMV-seronegative. The sequencing input was PBMCs. The V and J genes are TRBV7-8 and TRBJ2-3, with 9 positions matching TRBD2. CDR3 DNA sequence: TGTGCCAGCAGCTTGGGCATTAGCGGGAGCTCTACAGATACGCAGTATTTT. It codes for CASSLGISGSSTDTQYF.